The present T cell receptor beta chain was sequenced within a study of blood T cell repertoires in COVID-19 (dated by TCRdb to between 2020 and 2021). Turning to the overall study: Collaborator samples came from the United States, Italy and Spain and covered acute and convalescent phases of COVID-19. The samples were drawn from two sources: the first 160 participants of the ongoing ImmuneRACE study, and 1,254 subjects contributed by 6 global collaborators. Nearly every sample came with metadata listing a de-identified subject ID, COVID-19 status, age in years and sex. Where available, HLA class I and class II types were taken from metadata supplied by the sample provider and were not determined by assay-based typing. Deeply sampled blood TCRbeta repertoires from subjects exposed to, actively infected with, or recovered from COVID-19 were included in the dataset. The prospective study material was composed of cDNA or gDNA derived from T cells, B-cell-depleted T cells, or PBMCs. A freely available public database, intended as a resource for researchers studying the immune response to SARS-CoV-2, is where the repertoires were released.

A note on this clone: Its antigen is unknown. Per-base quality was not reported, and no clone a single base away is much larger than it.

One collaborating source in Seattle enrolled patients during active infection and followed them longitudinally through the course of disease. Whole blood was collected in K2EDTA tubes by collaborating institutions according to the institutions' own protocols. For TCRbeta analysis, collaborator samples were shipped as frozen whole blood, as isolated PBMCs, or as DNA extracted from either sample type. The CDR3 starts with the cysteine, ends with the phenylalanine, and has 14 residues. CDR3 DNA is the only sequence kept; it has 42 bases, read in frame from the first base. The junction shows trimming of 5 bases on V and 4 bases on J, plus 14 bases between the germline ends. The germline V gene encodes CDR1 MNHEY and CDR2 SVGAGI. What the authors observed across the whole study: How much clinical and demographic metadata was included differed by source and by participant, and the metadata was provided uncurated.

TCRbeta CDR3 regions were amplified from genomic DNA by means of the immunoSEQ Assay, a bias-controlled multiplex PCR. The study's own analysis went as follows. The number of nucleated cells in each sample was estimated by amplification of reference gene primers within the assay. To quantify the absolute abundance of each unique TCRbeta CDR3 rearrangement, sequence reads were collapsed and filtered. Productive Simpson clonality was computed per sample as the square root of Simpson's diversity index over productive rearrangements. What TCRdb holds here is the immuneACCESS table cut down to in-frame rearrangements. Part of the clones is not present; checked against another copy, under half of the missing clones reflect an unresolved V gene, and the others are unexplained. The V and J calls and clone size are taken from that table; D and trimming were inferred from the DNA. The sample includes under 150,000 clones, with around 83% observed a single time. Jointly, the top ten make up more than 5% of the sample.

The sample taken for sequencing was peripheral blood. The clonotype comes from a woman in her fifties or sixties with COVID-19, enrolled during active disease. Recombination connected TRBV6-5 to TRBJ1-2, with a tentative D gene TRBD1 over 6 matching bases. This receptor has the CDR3 CASSPKGDLYGYTF. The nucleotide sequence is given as TGTGCCAGCAGTCCCAAGGGGGACCTCTATGGCTACACCTTC.